One sample yielded the 18 T cell receptor beta chains listed below, sequenced in a study of blood T cells in healthy people across ages. The second PCR ran about 6 to 11 cycles with a sample-barcoded 5' primer and J-beta primers. MiXCR was run by TCRdb on the 5' RACE reads, yielding one entry per CDR3 protein. The sample has roughly 1.6 million distinct CDR3 sequences, 30% to 40% seen once. Sample: blood. The receptors shown here come from a woman aged 25 to 39 in good health.

On this clonotype itself: The junction and the germline gene differ at one end; a read error may be behind it. The rearrangement joins TRBV25-1 to TRBJ2-7, with D possibly being TRBD1 or TRBD2 (5 bases each). Germline V gene lookup returns CDR1 MGHDK and CDR2 SYGVNS. The CDR3 contains 12 residues. This chain's CDR3 is CAGSEGMDPQYF. CDR3 nucleotide sequence: TGTGCCGGCAGTGAGGGGATGGATCCCCAGTACTTC.

This clonotype has a count of ten or more. The gene calls are TRBV7-9 and TRBJ2-3; 9 bases line up with TRBD1. The CDR3 is made up of 17 amino acids. Germline V gene data show CDR1 as SEHNR and CDR2 as FQNEAQ (reference sequence). J lost 6 bases, V lost 5 bases, and 15 bases had no gene match. The CDR3 DNA reads as TGTGCCAGCAGCCGGACAGGGGAGTTCGCACGCAGGGATACGCAGTATTTT. This sequence encodes CASSRTGEFARRDTQYF. Combining the CDR3 with reference TRBV7-9 and TRBJ2-3 gives the whole variable domain DTGVSQNPRHKITKRGQNVTFRCDPISEHNRLYWYRQTLGQGPEFLTYFQNEAQLEKSRLLSDRFSAERPKGSFSTLEIQRTEQGDSAMYLCASSRTGEFARRDTQYFGPGTRLTVL.

This chain links TRBV6-5 with TRBJ2-5; 7 nucleotides match TRBD1. V shed 6 bases and J 4 bases; nucleotides not matched to a gene: 8. Germline CDR1 and CDR2: MNHEY and SVGAGI. The length of the CDR3 is 14 residues. CDR3 in amino acids: CASRITGERETQYF. The CDR3 DNA follows: TGTGCCAGCAGAATTACAGGGGAGAGAGAGACCCAGTACTTC.

V and J are TRBV5-5 and TRBJ1-4, with D possibly being TRBD1 (5 bases). Trimming shortened V by 1 base and J by 2 bases, and 9 bases separated the two germline ends. Germline CDR1 SGHKS, CDR2 YYEKEE (reference sequence). The CDR3 runs 15 residues. This chain's CDR3 is CASSLWWGTNEKLFF. The CDR3, as DNA: TGTGCCAGCAGCTTGTGGTGGGGGACTAATGAAAAACTGTTTTTT.

The genes are TRBV27 and TRBJ2-7; 9 nucleotides match TRBD1. CDR1 MNHEY and CDR2 SMNVEV come from the germline V gene (reference sequence). The CDR3 spans 16 residues. With 6 bases clipped from V and 0 bases from J, the junction kept 9 bases outside the gene matches. The CDR3 DNA reads as TGTGCCAGCAGGCACTACCCGGGACAGGGCTCCTACGAGCAGTACTTC. Its protein is CASRHYPGQGSYEQYF.

This clonotype was recorded a few times. V and J are TRBV20-1 and TRBJ1-2, with D perhaps TRBD1 (6 bases). CDR3 length: 13 residues. With 5 bases removed from V and 4 bases from J, the gap between germline ends came to 14 bases. Per the germline V gene, CDR1 is DFQATT and CDR2 is SNEGSKA (reference sequence). CDR3 DNA: TGCAGTGCTCCCCAGACAGGAACCTATGGCTACACCTTC. It is translated as CSAPQTGTYGYTF.

Notes on this clonotype: Given the absence of the conserved phenylalanine or tryptophan at the CDR3 end, a read error is likely. The chain employs TRBV5-6 and TRBJ2-5; unclear D gene. CDR1 SGHDT and CDR2 YYEEEE come from the germline V gene. There are 12 residues in the CDR3. Trimming shortened V by 0 bases and J by 6 bases, and 6 bases separated the two germline ends. The DNA for the CDR3 is TGTGCCAGCAGCTTGGAGAGGAAGACCCAGTACTCC. Translating gives CASSLERKTQYS.

This sequence joins TRBV4-1 and TRBJ1-2; possible D gene TRBD1, 6 bases. With 4 bases removed from V and 2 bases from J, the gap between germline ends came to 14 bases. The germline V gene encodes CDR1 MGHRA and CDR2 YSYEKL. The CDR3 has 15 residues. In nucleotides, the CDR3 is TGCGCCAGCAGCCTTAGACAGGCAACCAACTATGGCTACACCTTC. It codes for CASSLRQATNYGYTF.

This clonotype was picked up one time. The gene calls are TRBV20-1 and TRBJ2-2; D assignment may be TRBD1 or TRBD2 (5 bases each). The CDR3 covers 13 residues. The ends were cut back, 1 base at V and 6 bases at J, with 9 bases in the middle. Germline V lookup: CDR1 DFQATT, CDR2 SNEGSKA (reference sequence). Here the CDR3 DNA reads TGCAGTGCTAGAGGGGACGTGTCCGGGGAGCTGTTTTTT. Protein: CSARGDVSGELFF.

This clonotype has just a few counts. The chain combines TRBV20-1 with TRBJ2-5, with D perhaps matching TRBD2 (7 bases). The CDR3 has 13 amino acids. Trimming stripped 3 bases from V and 11 bases from J, with 19 bases between. The germline CDR1 and CDR2 sequences are DFQATT and SNEGSKA (reference sequence). CDR3 in DNA: TGCAGTGCTAGTTCCGCGGGGGCGGGGGAGCAGTACTTC. Protein: CSASSAGAGEQYF.

Ten or more counts support this clonotype. The chain uses TRBV2 and TRBJ2-1; weak D call: TRBD1 (6 bases). There are 13 residues in the CDR3. V dropped 8 bases and J dropped 2 bases, with 10 bases sitting between them. CDR1 and CDR2 from the germline V gene are SNHLY and FYNNEI. The DNA for the CDR3 is TGTGCCAGCTCGACAGGCCCCTACAATGAGCAGTTCTTC. Its translation: CASSTGPYNEQFF.

This chain connects TRBV10-3 to TRBJ1-2, with 8 bases fitting TRBD1. The germline V gene encodes CDR1 ENHRY and CDR2 SYGVKD. The CDR3 contains 12 residues. Trimming removed 3 bases from V and 7 bases from J; junction bases left unmatched: 1. This CDR3 is CAISDRGLGYTF. CDR3 DNA: TGTGCCATCAGTGACAGGGGGCTTGGCTACACCTTC.

J is TRBJ2-7 and V is TRBV20-1, with TRBD1 as a possible D gene (6 bases). The CDR3 spans 16 residues. Germline assignment: CDR1 DFQATT and CDR2 SNEGSKA (reference sequence). Trimming took off 1 base at V and 6 bases at J, with 22 bases between the two ends. The chain's CDR3 is CSARGIVDRLRGEQYF. The DNA for the CDR3 is TGCAGTGCTAGAGGAATTGTTGACAGGCTCAGAGGCGAGCAGTACTTC.

About this clonotype itself: With a much larger clone just one base away, this may be a read error. J is TRBJ2-3 and V is TRBV24-1; D is uncertain. Germline V gene data show CDR1 as KGHDR and CDR2 as SFDVKD. This CDR3 contains 14 residues. The CDR3 sequence is CATSDLHSSDTRYF. The CDR3 DNA follows: TGTGCCACCAGTGATTTGCACAGTTCAGATACGCGGTATTTT.

To note about this clonotype: A much larger clone is a single base away; this may be a read error. The genes are TRBV6-5 and TRBJ2-7; 7 bases fit TRBD2. The CDR3 sequence is 15 residues long. CDR1 MNHEY and CDR2 SVGAGI come from the germline V gene. CDR3 sequence: CASSYGSGASHEQYF. In DNA form, the CDR3 reads TGTGCCAGCAGTTACGGAAGCGGGGCCTCCCACGAGCAGTACTTC.

V is TRBV7-9 and J is TRBJ2-3; D is ambiguous. The CDR3 has 15 residues. V was pared by 5 bases and J by 2 bases, with 14 bases between. The germline V gene encodes CDR1 SEHNR and CDR2 FQNEAQ (reference sequence). The CDR3 DNA is TGTGCCAGCAGCGCAGGCCAGATTATCACAGATACGCAGTATTTT. Translation gives CASSAGQIITDTQYF.

This clonotype was observed many times. CDR3 protein: CASSSAGSTDTQYF. The CDR3 DNA follows: TGTGCCAGCAGCTCGGCGGGTAGCACAGATACGCAGTATTTT. The chain uses TRBV28 and TRBJ2-3, with TRBD2 as a possible D gene (5 bases). V lost 6 bases to trimming and J lost 0 bases, with 10 bases between them. The CDR3 spans 14 residues. CDR1 and CDR2 from the germline V gene are MDHEN and SYDVKM.

This clonotype showed up just a few times. The chain employs TRBV5-1 and TRBJ2-1; 11 bases match TRBD2. Trimming at V came to 2 bases and at J to 10 bases, leaving 8 bases not matched to a gene. The germline CDR1 and CDR2 sequences are SGHRS and YFSETQ. The CDR3 is made up of 15 amino acids. CDR3 residues: CASSLLSGRANEQFF. DNA for the CDR3: TGCGCCAGCAGCTTACTTAGCGGGAGGGCCAACGAGCAGTTCTTC. Full variable domain (rest looked up from reference TRBV5-1 and TRBJ2-1): KAGVTQTPRYLIKTRGQQVTLSCSPISGHRSVSWYQQTPGQGLQFLFEYFSETQRNKGNFPGRFSGRQFSNSRSEMNVSTLELGDSALYLCASSLLSGRANEQFFGPGTRLTVL.